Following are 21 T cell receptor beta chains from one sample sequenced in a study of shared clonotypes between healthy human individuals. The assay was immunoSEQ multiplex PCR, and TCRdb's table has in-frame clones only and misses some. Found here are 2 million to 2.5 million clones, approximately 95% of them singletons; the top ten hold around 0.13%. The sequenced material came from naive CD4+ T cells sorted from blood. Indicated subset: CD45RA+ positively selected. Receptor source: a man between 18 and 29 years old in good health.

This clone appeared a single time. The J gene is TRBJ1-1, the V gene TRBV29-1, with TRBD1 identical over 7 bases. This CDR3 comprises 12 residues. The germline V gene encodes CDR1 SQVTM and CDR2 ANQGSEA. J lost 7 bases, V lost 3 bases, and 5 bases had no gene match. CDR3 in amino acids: CSVEDRTLEAFF. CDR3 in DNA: TGCAGCGTTGAGGACAGGACCCTTGAAGCTTTCTTT.

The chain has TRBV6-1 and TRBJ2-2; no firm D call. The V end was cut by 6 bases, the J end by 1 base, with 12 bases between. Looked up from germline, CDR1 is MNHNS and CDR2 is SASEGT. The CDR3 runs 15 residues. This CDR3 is CASRENTGNTGELFF. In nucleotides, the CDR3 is TGTGCCAGCAGGGAGAACACTGGGAACACCGGGGAGCTGTTTTTT.

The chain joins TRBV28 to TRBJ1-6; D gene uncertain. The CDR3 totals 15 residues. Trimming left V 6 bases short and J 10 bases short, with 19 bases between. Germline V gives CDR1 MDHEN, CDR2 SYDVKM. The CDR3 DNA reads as TGTGCCAGCAGAGGCCAGTACGAGTCAAGATCACCCCTCCACTTT. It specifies CASRGQYESRSPLHF.

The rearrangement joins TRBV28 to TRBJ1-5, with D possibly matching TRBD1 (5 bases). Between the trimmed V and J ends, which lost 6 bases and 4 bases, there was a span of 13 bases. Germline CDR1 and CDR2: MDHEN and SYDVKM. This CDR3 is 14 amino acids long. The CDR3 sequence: CASRQTPGNQPQHF. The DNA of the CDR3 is TGTGCCAGCAGACAAACTCCAGGGAATCAGCCCCAGCATTTT. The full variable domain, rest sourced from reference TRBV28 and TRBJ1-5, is DVKVTQSSRYLVKRTGEKVFLECVQDMDHENMFWYRQDPGLGLRLIYFSYDVKMKEKGDIPEGYSVSREKKERFSLILESASTNQTSMYLCASRQTPGNQPQHFGDGTRLSIL.

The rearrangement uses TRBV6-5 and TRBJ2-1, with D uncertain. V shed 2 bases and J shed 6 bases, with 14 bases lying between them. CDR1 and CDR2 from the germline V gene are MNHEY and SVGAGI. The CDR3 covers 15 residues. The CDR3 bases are TGTGCCAGCAGTTACCGTGCCGCCTACATCAATGAGCAGTTCTTC. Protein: CASSYRAAYINEQFF.

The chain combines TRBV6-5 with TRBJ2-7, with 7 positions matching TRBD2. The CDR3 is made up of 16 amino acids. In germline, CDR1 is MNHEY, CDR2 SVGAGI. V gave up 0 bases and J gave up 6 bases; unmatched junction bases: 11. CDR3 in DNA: TGTGCCAGCAGTTACTCTAGTCTAGCGGTGGCATCCGAGCAGTACTTC. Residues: CASSYSSLAVASEQYF.

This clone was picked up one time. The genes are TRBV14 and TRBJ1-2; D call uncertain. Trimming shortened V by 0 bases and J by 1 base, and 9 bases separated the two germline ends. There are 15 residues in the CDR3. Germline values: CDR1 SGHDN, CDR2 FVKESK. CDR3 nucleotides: TGTGCCAGCAGCCAAGATATCCAGTATAACTATGGCTACACCTTC. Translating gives CASSQDIQYNYGYTF.

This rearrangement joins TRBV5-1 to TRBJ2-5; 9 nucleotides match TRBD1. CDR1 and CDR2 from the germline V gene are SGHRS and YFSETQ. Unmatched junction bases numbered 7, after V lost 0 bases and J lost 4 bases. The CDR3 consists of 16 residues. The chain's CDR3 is CASSLEGGTGSETQYF. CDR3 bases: TGCGCCAGCAGCTTGGAAGGGGGGACAGGGTCAGAGACCCAGTACTTC. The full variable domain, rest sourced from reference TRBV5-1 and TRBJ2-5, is KAGVTQTPRYLIKTRGQQVTLSCSPISGHRSVSWYQQTPGQGLQFLFEYFSETQRNKGNFPGRFSGRQFSNSRSEMNVSTLELGDSALYLCASSLEGGTGSETQYFGPGTRLLVL.

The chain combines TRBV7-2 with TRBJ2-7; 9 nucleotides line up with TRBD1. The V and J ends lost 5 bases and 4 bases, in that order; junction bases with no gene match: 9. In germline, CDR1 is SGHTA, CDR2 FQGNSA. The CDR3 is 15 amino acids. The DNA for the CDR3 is TGTGCCAGCAGCCGGACAGGGGCGGGATTGTACGAGCAGTACTTC. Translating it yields CASSRTGAGLYEQYF.

This chain's CDR3 is CASSPKDTQETQYF. In DNA, the CDR3 is TGTGCCAGCTCACCAAAGGACACCCAAGAGACCCAGTACTTC. The genes are TRBV18 and TRBJ2-5; TRBD1 might be the D (5 bases). Germline loops: CDR1 KGHSH, CDR2 LQKENI. This CDR3 is 14 amino acids long. V was trimmed by 2 bases and J by 1 base, leaving 8 bases between them.

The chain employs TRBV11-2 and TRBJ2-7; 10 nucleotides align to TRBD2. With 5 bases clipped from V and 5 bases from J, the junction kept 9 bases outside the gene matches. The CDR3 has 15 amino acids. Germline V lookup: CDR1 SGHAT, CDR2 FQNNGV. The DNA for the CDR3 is TGTGCCAGCAGCCCCGGGTCTAGCGGGAGCCACGAGCAGTACTTC. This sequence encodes CASSPGSSGSHEQYF.

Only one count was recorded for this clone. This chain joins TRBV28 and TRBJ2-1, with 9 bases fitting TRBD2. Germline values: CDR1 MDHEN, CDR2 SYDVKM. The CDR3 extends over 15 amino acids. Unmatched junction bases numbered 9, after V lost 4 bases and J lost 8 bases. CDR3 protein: CASSWGAGGLDEQFF. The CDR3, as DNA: TGTGCCAGCAGTTGGGGAGCGGGGGGCCTGGATGAGCAGTTCTTC.

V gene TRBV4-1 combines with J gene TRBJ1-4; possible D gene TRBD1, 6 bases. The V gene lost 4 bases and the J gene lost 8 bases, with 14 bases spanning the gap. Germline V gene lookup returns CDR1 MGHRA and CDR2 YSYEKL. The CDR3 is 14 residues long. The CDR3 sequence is CASSRLTGNEKLFF. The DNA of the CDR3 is TGCGCCAGCAGCCGCCTAACAGGGAACGAAAAACTGTTTTTT.

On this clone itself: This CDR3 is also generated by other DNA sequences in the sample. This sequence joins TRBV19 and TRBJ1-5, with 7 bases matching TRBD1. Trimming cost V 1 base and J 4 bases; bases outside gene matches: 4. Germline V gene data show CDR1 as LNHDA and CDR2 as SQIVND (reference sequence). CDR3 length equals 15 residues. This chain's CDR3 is CASSIGQGGNQPQHF. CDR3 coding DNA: TGTGCCAGTAGTATAGGACAGGGTGGGAATCAGCCCCAGCATTTT.

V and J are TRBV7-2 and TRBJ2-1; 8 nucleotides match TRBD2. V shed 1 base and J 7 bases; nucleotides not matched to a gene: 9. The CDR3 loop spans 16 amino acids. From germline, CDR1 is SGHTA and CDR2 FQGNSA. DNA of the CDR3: TGTGCCAGCAGCTTAGGAGCGGGAGAGAATAGAAATGAGCAGTTCTTC. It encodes CASSLGAGENRNEQFF.

The CDR3 DNA reads TGTGCCAGCAGCTTGATCGCGGGAGAGGGGACCGGGGAGCTGTTTTTT. It yields the protein CASSLIAGEGTGELFF. The genes are TRBV5-4 and TRBJ2-2; 7 nucleotides line up with TRBD2. The length of the CDR3 is 16 residues. Germline V gene lookup returns CDR1 SGHNT and CDR2 YYREEE (reference sequence). Germline trimming cut 1 base from V and 5 bases from J; bases unmatched to any gene: 8.

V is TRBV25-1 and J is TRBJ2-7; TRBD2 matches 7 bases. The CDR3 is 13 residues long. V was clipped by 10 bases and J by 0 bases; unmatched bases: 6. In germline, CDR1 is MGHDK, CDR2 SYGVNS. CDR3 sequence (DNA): TGTGCCACCGGGAGGCGAAGCTCCTACGAGCAGTACTTC. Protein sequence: CATGRRSSYEQYF.

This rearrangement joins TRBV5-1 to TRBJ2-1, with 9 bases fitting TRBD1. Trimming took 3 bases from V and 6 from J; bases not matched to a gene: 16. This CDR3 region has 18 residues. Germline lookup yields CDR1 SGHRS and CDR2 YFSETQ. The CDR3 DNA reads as TGCGCCAGCAGCTCCGGGACAGGGACGTCACGTCGGCGCAATGAGCAGTTCTTC. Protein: CASSSGTGTSRRRNEQFF.

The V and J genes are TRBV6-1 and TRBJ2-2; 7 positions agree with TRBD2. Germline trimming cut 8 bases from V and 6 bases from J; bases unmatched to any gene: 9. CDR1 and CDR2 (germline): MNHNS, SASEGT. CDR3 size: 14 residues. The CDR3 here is CASVKTSRPGELFF. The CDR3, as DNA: TGTGCCAGCGTCAAGACTAGCCGTCCCGGGGAGCTGTTTTTT.

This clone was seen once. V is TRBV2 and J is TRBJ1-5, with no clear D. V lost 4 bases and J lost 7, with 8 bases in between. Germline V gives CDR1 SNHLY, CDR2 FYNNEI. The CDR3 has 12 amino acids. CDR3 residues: CASSGLHQPQHF. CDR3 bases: TGTGCCAGCAGTGGGTTGCACCAGCCCCAGCATTTT.

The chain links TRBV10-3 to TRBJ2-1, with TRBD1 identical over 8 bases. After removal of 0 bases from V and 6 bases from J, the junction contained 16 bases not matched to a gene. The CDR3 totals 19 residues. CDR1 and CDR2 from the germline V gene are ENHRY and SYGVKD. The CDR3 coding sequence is TGTGCCATCAGTGAGTCGTTTTCAGGGGGCTCCCCCAGTCGCAATGAGCAGTTCTTC. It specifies CAISESFSGGSPSRNEQFF.